This TCR beta chain came from a study of blood T cell repertoires in COVID-19. About the study: COVID-19 samples, acute and convalescent, were from the United States, Italy and Spain. PBMCs, B-cell-depleted T cells, or T cells were the source of the cDNA or gDNA that made up the material.

Germline CDR1 reads MGHRA; CDR2 reads YSYEKL. V was pared by 3 bases and J by 1 base, with 2 bases of the junction left unmatched. This CDR3 spans 15 amino acids. Authors' methods: Reference gene primer amplification gave estimated nucleated cell counts. The method was immunoSEQ multiplex PCR; TCRdb's version includes in-frame clones alone and lacks a portion of them. V and J calls and clone size are as listed in that table; D and trimming were resolved from the DNA. Counted here are about 63,000 clones, about four fifths occurring once; the ten biggest clones make up 6% to 6.5%. The receptor comes from a human donor in a cohort sampled during active COVID-19. The chain combines TRBV4-1 with TRBJ2-2, with 7 bases that match TRBD1. What was sequenced was peripheral blood. This chain's CDR3 is CASSQGTVNTGELFF. The CDR3 nucleotides read TGCGCCAGCAGCCAGGGGACAGTGAACACCGGGGAGCTGTTTTTT.